A single sample gave rise to the 6 T cell receptor beta chains below, sequenced in a study of CD8+CD57+ T cells in acquired aplastic anemia. The study profiled TCR beta VDJ and CDR3 using genomic DNA as template. TCRdb re-called the reads through MiXCR, storing one row per CDR3 protein. The table includes around 250,000 distinct CDR3 sequences, approximately 80% detected once. CD8+CD57+ cell expansion, shown by flow cytometry, had occurred in the patients selected for sequencing. The sample comprised sorted CD4+, CD8+, or CD8+CD57+ T cells (not recorded which) from PBMCs. Receptors originate from a human donor with aplastic anemia.

This clonotype appeared a few times. The rearrangement links TRBV19 to TRBJ2-7; D ambiguous. V shed 3 bases and J shed 2 bases, with 17 bases lying between them. The CDR3 runs to 16 residues. Looked up from germline, CDR1 is LNHDA and CDR2 is SQIVND (reference sequence). CDR3 protein: CASSILYTGPTYEQYF. CDR3 nucleotide sequence: TGTGCCAGTAGTATCCTGTACACGGGCCCTACCTACGAGCAGTACTTC.

As for this clonotype: Likely a read error: the CDR3 ends without its conserved phenylalanine or tryptophan. The DNA is omitted, as the CDR3 cannot be located on it reliably, and the CDR3 follows TCRdb's listing. The chain carries TRBV7-9 and TRBJ2-7; the table names TRBD1, a call not compared with the DNA. Germline assignment: CDR1 SEHNR and CDR2 FQNEAQ (reference sequence). The CDR3 has 10 amino acids, counting both end residues. CDR3 sequence: CASSLVPGEL.

As concerns this clonotype: Relative to the germline gene, one junction end is altered; a read error may explain this. V is TRBV12-3 or TRBV12-4 and J is TRBJ1-1, with TRBD1 identical over 7 bases. The CDR3 covers 13 residues. The CDR3 region has the DNA TGTGCCGGCAGTTTACCAGGGGGAACTGAAGCTTTCTTT. Amino acids: CAGSLPGGTEAFF.

The chain combines TRBV7-9 with TRBJ2-6; D uncertain. The germline CDR1 and CDR2 sequences are SEHNR and FQNEAQ (reference sequence). V was trimmed by 5 bases and J by 3 bases, leaving 17 bases between them. CDR3 length equals 17 residues. CDR3 in amino acids: CASSLGRGGGGANVLTF. The CDR3 coding sequence is TGTGCCAGCAGCCTAGGAAGAGGCGGCGGTGGGGCCAACGTCCTGACTTTC.

A note on this clonotype: This likely comes from a read error, as the CDR3 has no conserved phenylalanine or tryptophan at its end. The DNA is left out, because the CDR3 cannot be placed on it with certainty; the CDR3 is given as TCRdb lists it. The chain has TRBV2 and TRBJ2-1; the listed D gene, TRBD1, was not tested against the DNA. The germline V gene has CDR1 SNHLY and CDR2 FYNNEI. The CDR3 is 16 amino acids in total, end residues counted. This CDR3 is CASGDGGTDTQDVESG.

V usage is TRBV5-1 and J usage is TRBJ2-7; D is undetermined. Trimming took 2 bases from V and 9 from J, leaving 15 bases between them. The CDR3 covers 13 residues. Germline CDR1 is SGHRS and CDR2 is YFSETQ. CDR3 nucleotide sequence: TGCGCCAGCAGCTTTCGGAAACCGATCGGGCAGTACTTC. It encodes CASSFRKPIGQYF.